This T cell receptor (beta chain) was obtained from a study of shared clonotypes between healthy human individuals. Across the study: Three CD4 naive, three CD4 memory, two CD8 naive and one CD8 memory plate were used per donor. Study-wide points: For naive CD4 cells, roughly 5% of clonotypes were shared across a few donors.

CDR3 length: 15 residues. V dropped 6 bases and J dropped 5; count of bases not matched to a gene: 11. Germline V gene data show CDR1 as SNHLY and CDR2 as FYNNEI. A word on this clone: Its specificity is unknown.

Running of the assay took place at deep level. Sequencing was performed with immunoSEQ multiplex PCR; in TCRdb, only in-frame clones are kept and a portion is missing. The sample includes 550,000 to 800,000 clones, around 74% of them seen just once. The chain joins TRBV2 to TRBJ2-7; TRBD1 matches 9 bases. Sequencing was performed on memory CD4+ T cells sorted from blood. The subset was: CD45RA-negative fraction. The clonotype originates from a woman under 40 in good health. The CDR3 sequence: CASRGRTGEPDEQYF. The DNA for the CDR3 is TGTGCCAGCAGGGGCCGGACAGGGGAGCCCGACGAGCAGTACTTC.